The source of this TCR beta chain is a study of response to subunit inactivated influenza vaccine. TCRdb used MiXCR to reprocess the RT-PCR reads, holding one entry per CDR3 protein. The data contain about 540,000 distinct CDR3 sequences, around a quarter of them singletons. CDR3 length: 15 amino acids. Germline-derived CDR1 and CDR2 are MNHEY and SVGEGT. V lost 2 bases and J lost 5; bases outside the gene matches: 3. The same data also contributed to another study, on T cells expressing NK-cell markers. That report adds: Synthesis of TCR beta cDNA relied on 5'RACE template switching carrying UMIs. The authors applied an anti-gamma-delta TCR antibody in several experiments, and it restricted sorting to alpha-beta TCR T cells. A few donors' CD3+CD56-NKG2C+ cells were dominated by the same clonotypes. Whether expanded NKG2C+ T cell clones recognized HCMV stayed uncertain.

The specimen was CD4+ T cells sorted from PBMCs, collected about 13 days after vaccination. The chain uses TRBV6-2 or TRBV6-3 and TRBJ2-1; TRBD2 aligns across 10 bases. The TCR comes from a man in his fifties or sixties who received an inactivated influenza vaccine. The CDR3 DNA sequence: TGTGCCAGCAGTTACCTAGCGGGAGTTAACAATGAGCAGTTCTTC. It is translated as CASSYLAGVNNEQFF.